The rows below give T cell receptor beta chains drawn from one sample of a study of beta chain features in type 1 diabetes. The method was immunoSEQ multiplex PCR; TCRdb's version includes in-frame clones alone and lacks a portion of them. The sample lists 200,000 to 250,000 clones, over 9.5% occurring once. Sequencing input: naive CD4+ T cells from blood. These receptors were obtained from a woman aged 18 to 35 in good health. Both conserved end residues are part of each CDR3. D genes are given only for firm matches. Clone size is not always given. Where it is, it says once, few, many or a class for expanded clones.

v_gene: TRBV4-1
j_gene: TRBJ1-2
abundance: .
d_gene: TRBD1
len: 12
CDR3nt: TGCGCCAGCAGCCGACAGGGTCGTGACTACACCTTC
CDR3aa: CASSRQGRDYTF

v_gene: TRBV7-2
j_gene: TRBJ2-6
abundance: .
d_gene: .
len: 13
CDR3nt: TGTGCCAGCAGTTACTCTGGGGCCAACGTCCTGACTTTC
CDR3aa: CASSYSGANVLTF

v_gene: TRBV11-2
j_gene: TRBJ2-7
abundance: few
d_gene: .
len: 15
CDR3nt: TGTGCCAGCAGCTCGCTCCGGGACAACTCCTACGAGCAGTACTTC
CDR3aa: CASSSLRDNSYEQYF

v_gene: TRBV30
j_gene: TRBJ1-1
abundance: .
d_gene: .
len: 14
CDR3nt: TGTGCCTGGAGTGTACGGAGGGGCGGCACTGAAGCTTTCTTT
CDR3aa: CAWSVRRGGTEAFF

v_gene: TRBV4-1
j_gene: TRBJ1-4
abundance: .
d_gene: .
len: 14
CDR3nt: TGCGCCAGCAGCCAAGGGGATACTAGTGAAAAACTGTTTTTT
CDR3aa: CASSQGDTSEKLFF

v_gene: TRBV30
j_gene: TRBJ1-1
abundance: .
d_gene: TRBD1
len: 16
CDR3nt: TGTGCCTGGAGTGGACAGGGGTCAGGAAAAAACACTGAAGCTTTCTTT
CDR3aa: CAWSGQGSGKNTEAFF

v_gene: TRBV6-5
j_gene: TRBJ2-7
abundance: .
d_gene: .
len: 15
CDR3nt: TGTGCCGCATGGGCCCGGGACAACTACCCCTACGAGCAGTACTTC
CDR3aa: CAAWARDNYPYEQYF

v_gene: TRBV27
j_gene: TRBJ2-7
abundance: few
d_gene: .
len: 14
CDR3nt: TGTGCCAGCAGTTTATACGGGTACGTCTACGAGCAGTACTTC
CDR3aa: CASSLYGYVYEQYF

v_gene: TRBV7-9
j_gene: TRBJ2-7
abundance: few
d_gene: .
len: 13
CDR3nt: TGTGCCAGCAACCACGACAGGCCCTACGAGCAGTACTTC
CDR3aa: CASNHDRPYEQYF

v_gene: TRBV30
j_gene: TRBJ1-4
abundance: few
d_gene: TRBD1
len: 21
CDR3nt: TGTGCCTGGAGTACCCGGACCCGGGACAGGGTACGACGGGCACCTAATGAAAAACTGTTTTTT
CDR3aa: CAWSTRTRDRVRRAPNEKLFF

v_gene: TRBV18
j_gene: TRBJ2-7
abundance: few
d_gene: TRBD1
len: 15
CDR3nt: TGTGCCAGCTCTCCCACAGGGGGCGCAGGTTACGAGCAGTACTTC
CDR3aa: CASSPTGGAGYEQYF

v_gene: TRBV18
j_gene: TRBJ2-3
abundance: few
d_gene: TRBD1
len: 14
CDR3nt: TGTGCCAACCCGGACAGGGGGGGAACAGATACGCAGTATTTT
CDR3aa: CANPDRGGTDTQYF

v_gene: TRBV6-1
j_gene: TRBJ1-1
abundance: few
d_gene: .
len: 15
CDR3nt: TGTGCCAGCAACCGGGGGTTTACCTTCAACACTGAAGCTTTCTTT
CDR3aa: CASNRGFTFNTEAFF

v_gene: TRBV6-5
j_gene: TRBJ1-5
abundance: .
d_gene: .
len: 13
CDR3nt: TGTGCCAGCAGTTACTCCGTGGCAGGTCCCCAGCATTTT
CDR3aa: CASSYSVAGPQHF

v_gene: TRBV30
j_gene: TRBJ1-1
abundance: few
d_gene: .
len: 12
CDR3nt: TGTGCCTGGGCCAGGGAGAACACTGAAGCTTTCTTT
CDR3aa: CAWARENTEAFF

v_gene: TRBV14
j_gene: TRBJ2-7
abundance: few
d_gene: .
len: 13
CDR3nt: TGTGCCGCGCCAACCGGGACACCTGGCGAGCAGTACTTC
CDR3aa: CAAPTGTPGEQYF